The sample holds a few counts of the clone carrying this TCR beta chain. Its target is unknown. The data originate from a study of T-cell reconstitution after alpha-beta-depleted transplantation in children. Study results and limitations: Reported findings indicate that, about two months after transplant, alpha-beta T cells came from several hundred expanded clones, which were derived from non-depleted graft cells. Surviving recipient T cells and thymic progenitors underlay high day-60 TCRbeta diversity in some patients. T-cell numbers and diversity one year post-transplant derived largely from freshly generated T cells.

Trimming stripped 0 bases from V and 0 bases from J, with 10 bases between. CDR1 is DFQATT, CDR2 SNEGSKA, per germline (reference sequence). CDR3 length equals 15 residues. Library preparation (for TCRbeta) was performed with unique molecular identifiers. TCRdb reanalysed the PCR reads using MiXCR and keeps one entry per CDR3 protein. The table has fewer than 700,000 distinct CDR3 sequences, 10% to 15% seen once. The source material was PBMCs, mostly from graft donor cells, sampled 360 days after TCRalphabeta/CD19-depleted stem cell transplant. The clonotype comes from a male patient younger than 18 who had a stem cell transplant for acute myeloid leukemia, so the T cells may come from the graft donor. The chain uses TRBV20-1 and TRBJ2-3, with D possibly called TRBD1 or TRBD2 (6 bases each). The CDR3 DNA reads as TGCAGTGCTAGAGACGGGGGCACTAGCACAGATACGCAGTATTTT. It yields the protein CSARDGGTSTDTQYF.